This TCR beta chain appears in the sequencing data of a study of T cells in Graves' hyperthyroidism and ophthalmopathy. V lost 6 bases and J lost 7, with 12 bases in between. CDR1 and CDR2 from the germline V gene are MDHEN and SYDVKM. This CDR3 has 12 amino acids. This clonotype has just a few counts. When ophthalmopathy did not progress within 18 months, Graves' hyperthyroidism was considered stable. Regions amplified from RNA transcripts were the TCR beta CDR3 regions. TCR CDR3 regions were first amplified by RT-PCR with HTBI primers. TCRdb passed the multiplex PCR reads through MiXCR, listing each CDR3 protein once. The sample lists fewer than 250,000 distinct CDR3 sequences; under 20% were seen once.

This receptor was taken from a man aged 50 to 60 with Graves' hyperthyroidism. The rearrangement links TRBV28 to TRBJ2-5, with no clear D. The sample comprised blood. CDR3 protein: CASRESSRTQYF. CDR3 sequence (DNA): TGTGCCAGCAGAGAGAGCAGCAGGACCCAGTACTTC.